The 16 T cell receptor beta chains in this list originate from one sample, sequenced in a study of shared clonotypes between healthy human individuals. The table came from immunoSEQ multiplex PCR; TCRdb's copy has only in-frame clones and leaves some out. The table has a few million clones, about 94% seen once. Sequencing was performed on naive CD4+ T cells sorted from blood. Subset specified: CD45RA+ positively selected. These receptors all stem from a man younger than 35 in good health.

To note about this clone: In the same sample, other DNA sequences code for this CDR3. The chain links TRBV5-1 to TRBJ2-7; 8 bases align to TRBD1. CDR1 SGHRS and CDR2 YFSETQ come from the germline V gene. This CDR3 is built from 14 residues. V gave up 4 bases and J gave up 0 bases; unmatched junction bases: 3. The CDR3 DNA reads TGCGCCAGCAGCCTGGGACAGGTCTCCTACGAGCAGTACTTC. Translated: CASSLGQVSYEQYF.

The V gene is TRBV19, the J gene TRBJ1-1; TRBD1 agrees at 8 bases. The ends lost 4 bases at V and 4 bases at J; junction bases unmatched: 5. The CDR3 is 14 residues long. CDR1 and CDR2 from the germline V gene are LNHDA and SQIVND (reference sequence). CDR3 sequence reads: CASSRQGMATEAFF. CDR3 coding DNA: TGTGCCAGTAGTAGACAGGGGATGGCCACTGAAGCTTTCTTT.

The rearrangement uses TRBV11-2 and TRBJ1-2; possible D gene TRBD1, 6 bases. Germline V gene sequence: CDR1 SGHAT, CDR2 FQNNGV. V lost 5 bases and J lost 4, with 17 bases in between. The CDR3 has 15 residues. The CDR3 loop reads CASSTLQGGGYGYTF. In DNA form, the CDR3 reads TGTGCCAGCAGCACCCTACAGGGTGGAGGCTATGGCTACACCTTC.

The chain uses TRBV6-5 and TRBJ2-7, with 10 bases lining up with TRBD2. Germline V gene lookup returns CDR1 MNHEY and CDR2 SVGAGI. The CDR3 spans 15 residues. V was pared by 5 bases and J by 4 bases, with 8 bases of the junction left unmatched. The CDR3 DNA follows: TGTGCCAGCAGTCCCCCGGGACTAGCGCATTACGAGCAGTACTTC. Translating gives CASSPPGLAHYEQYF.

The table lists this clone with a count of one. The V call is TRBV5-1, the J call TRBJ2-4; perhaps TRBD1 as D (5 bases). Germline V gene sequence: CDR1 SGHRS, CDR2 YFSETQ. The CDR3 has 16 amino acids. V gave up 1 base and J gave up 0 bases, with 11 bases separating them. The CDR3 nucleotides are TGCGCCAGCAGCTTGCAAGGGGATCTAGCCAAAAACATTCAGTACTTC. This sequence encodes CASSLQGDLAKNIQYF. Supplemented by reference TRBV5-1 and TRBJ2-4, the full variable domain reads KAGVTQTPRYLIKTRGQQVTLSCSPISGHRSVSWYQQTPGQGLQFLFEYFSETQRNKGNFPGRFSGRQFSNSRSEMNVSTLELGDSALYLCASSLQGDLAKNIQYFGAGTRLSVL.

The chain links TRBV28 to TRBJ1-1; no definite D call. The CDR3 runs to 15 residues. Trimming cost V 6 bases and J 6 bases, with 20 bases left between them. The germline gives CDR1 MDHEN, CDR2 SYDVKM. The CDR3 nucleotides are TGTGCCAGCAGCCCACCGACTCTGGTGACGCCTGAAGCTTTCTTT. Amino acid sequence: CASSPPTLVTPEAFF.

The V and J genes are TRBV6-6 and TRBJ2-7; 10 positions agree with TRBD1. This CDR3 is 15 amino acids long. V shed 6 bases, J shed 6 bases, and the junction held 11 bases outside the gene matches. In germline, CDR1 is MNHNY, CDR2 SVGAGI (reference sequence). CDR3 DNA sequence: TGTGCCAGCAGACTCCCCGGGACAGGGGTAGGCGAGCAGTACTTC. Encoded protein: CASRLPGTGVGEQYF.

The chain employs TRBV5-5 and TRBJ1-1, with D perhaps TRBD1 (5 bases). The CDR3 spans 12 residues. In germline, CDR1 is SGHKS, CDR2 YYEKEE (reference sequence). Trimming pared 0 bases from V and 7 bases from J, leaving 7 bases between. The CDR3 DNA follows: TGTGCCAGCAGCTTGGTGGACATTGAAGCTTTCTTT. Translated: CASSLVDIEAFF. The variable domain in full, with the rest retrieved from reference TRBV5-5 and TRBJ1-1, is DAGVTQSPTHLIKTRGQQVTLRCSPISGHKSVSWYQQVLGQGPQFIFQYYEKEERGRGNFPDRFSARQFPNYSSELNVNALLLGDSALYLCASSLVDIEAFFGQGTRLTVV.

J is TRBJ1-5 and V is TRBV5-1; D is possibly TRBD1 (6 bases). V shed 0 bases and J shed 3 bases, with 10 bases lying between them. The germline V gene encodes CDR1 SGHRS and CDR2 YFSETQ. The CDR3 loop spans 15 amino acids. The CDR3 reads CASSLVGAPNQPQHF. In DNA, the CDR3 is TGCGCCAGCAGCTTGGTGGGGGCCCCCAATCAGCCCCAGCATTTT.

This chain uses TRBV5-4 with TRBJ1-2; D is undetermined. This CDR3 contains 13 residues. Germline lookup yields CDR1 SGHNT and CDR2 YYREEE (reference sequence). V lost 1 base, J lost 2 bases, and 6 bases lay in between. This chain's CDR3 is CASSLRENYGYTF. CDR3 sequence (DNA): TGTGCCAGCAGCTTGAGGGAAAACTATGGCTACACCTTC.

Here the CDR3 DNA reads TGTGCCAGCAGTGAGGGGGACAGATACAATCAGCCCCAGCATTTT. Residues: CASSEGDRYNQPQHF. The chain combines TRBV2 with TRBJ1-5, with 7 bases that match TRBD1. This CDR3 contains 15 residues. Unmatched junction bases numbered 5, after V lost 3 bases and J lost 3 bases. Germline-derived CDR1 and CDR2 are SNHLY and FYNNEI.

CDR3: CASSLAGAATNEKLFF. The CDR3 DNA sequence: TGTGCCAGCAGCTTGGCAGGGGCTGCAACTAATGAAAAACTGTTTTTT. The V gene is TRBV7-9, the J gene TRBJ1-4; weak D call: TRBD1 (6 bases). The V end lost 3 bases, the J end lost 0 bases, and 11 bases lay between the germline ends. The CDR3 is 16 amino acids. Looked up from germline, CDR1 is SEHNR and CDR2 is FQNEAQ (reference sequence).

The chain links TRBV11-2 to TRBJ1-3; no clear D. Germline CDR1 and CDR2: SGHAT and FQNNGV. The CDR3 consists of 15 residues. V was clipped by 5 bases and J by 2 bases, with 13 bases between them. CDR3 sequence reads: CASSRDRGPGNTIYF. As DNA, the CDR3 is TGTGCCAGCAGCAGAGACCGGGGTCCTGGAAACACCATATATTTT. Filled out from reference TRBV11-2 and TRBJ1-3, the complete variable domain reads EAGVAQSPRYKIIEKRQSVAFWCNPISGHATLYWYQQILGQGPKLLIQFQNNGVVDDSQLPKDRFSAERLKGVDSTLKIQPAKLEDSAVYLCASSRDRGPGNTIYFGEGSWLTVV.

The rearrangement uses TRBV11-1 and TRBJ2-3, with D perhaps matching TRBD2 (6 bases). Germline CDR1 reads SGHAT; CDR2 reads FQDESV (reference sequence). This CDR3 comprises 15 residues. Deletions cut 1 base from V and 1 base from J, with 9 bases between. The CDR3 DNA follows: TGTGCCAGCAGCTTAGGAGGGGAGGGCACAGATACGCAGTATTTT. This sequence encodes CASSLGGEGTDTQYF.

On this clone itself: In the same sample, other DNA sequences code for this CDR3. V and J are TRBV6-5 and TRBJ2-3; D gene uncertain. Germline values: CDR1 MNHEY, CDR2 SVGAGI. CDR3 length: 12 residues. Trimming shortened V by 5 bases and J by 4 bases, and 7 bases separated the two germline ends. The CDR3 sequence is CASSPGADTQYF. For the CDR3, the DNA is TGTGCCAGCAGTCCAGGTGCAGATACGCAGTATTTT.

The genes are TRBV28 and TRBJ1-4; D gene uncertain. CDR1 is MDHEN and CDR2 is SYDVKM in the germline V gene. This CDR3 region has 15 residues. The V end was cut by 5 bases, the J end by 5 bases, with 15 bases between. The chain's CDR3 is CASSPRNRLNEKLFF. The CDR3 DNA follows: TGTGCCAGCAGTCCTCGGAACAGACTAAATGAAAAACTGTTTTTT.